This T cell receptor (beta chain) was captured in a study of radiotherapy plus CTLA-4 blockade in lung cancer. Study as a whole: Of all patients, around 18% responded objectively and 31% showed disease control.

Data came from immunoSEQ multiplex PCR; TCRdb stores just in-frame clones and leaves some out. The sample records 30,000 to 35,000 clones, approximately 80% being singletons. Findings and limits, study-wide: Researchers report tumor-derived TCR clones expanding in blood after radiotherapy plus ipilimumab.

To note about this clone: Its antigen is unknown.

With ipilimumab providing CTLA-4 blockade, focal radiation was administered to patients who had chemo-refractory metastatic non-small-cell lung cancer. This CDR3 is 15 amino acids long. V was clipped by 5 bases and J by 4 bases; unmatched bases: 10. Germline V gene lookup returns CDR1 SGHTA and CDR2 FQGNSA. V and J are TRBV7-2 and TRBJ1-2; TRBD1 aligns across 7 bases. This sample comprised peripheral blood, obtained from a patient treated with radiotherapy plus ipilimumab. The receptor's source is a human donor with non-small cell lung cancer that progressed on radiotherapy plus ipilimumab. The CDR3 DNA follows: TGTGCCAGCAGCCCGTACCGTAGGGACAGCTATGGCTACACCTTC. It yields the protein CASSPYRRDSYGYTF.